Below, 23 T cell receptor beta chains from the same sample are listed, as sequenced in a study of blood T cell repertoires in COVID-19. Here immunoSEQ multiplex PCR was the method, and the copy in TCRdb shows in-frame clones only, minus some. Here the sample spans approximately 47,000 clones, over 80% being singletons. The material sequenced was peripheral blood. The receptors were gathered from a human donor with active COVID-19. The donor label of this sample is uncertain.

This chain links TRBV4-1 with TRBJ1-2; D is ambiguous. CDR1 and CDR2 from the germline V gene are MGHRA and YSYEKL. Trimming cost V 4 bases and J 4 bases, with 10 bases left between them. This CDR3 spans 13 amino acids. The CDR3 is CASSLSLTYGYTF. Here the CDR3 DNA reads TGCGCCAGCAGCCTGAGTCTCACCTATGGCTACACCTTC.

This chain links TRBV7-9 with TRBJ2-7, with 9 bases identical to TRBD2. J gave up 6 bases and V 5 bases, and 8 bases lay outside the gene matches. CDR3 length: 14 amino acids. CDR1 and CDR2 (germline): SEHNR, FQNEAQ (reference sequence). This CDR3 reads CASSPPAGGREQYF. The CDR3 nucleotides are TGTGCCAGCAGCCCCCCAGCGGGAGGCCGCGAGCAGTACTTC.

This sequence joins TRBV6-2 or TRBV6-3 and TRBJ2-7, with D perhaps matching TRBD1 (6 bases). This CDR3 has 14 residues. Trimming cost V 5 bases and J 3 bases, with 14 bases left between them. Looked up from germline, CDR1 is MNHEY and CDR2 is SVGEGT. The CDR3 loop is CASSPDRSIYEQYF. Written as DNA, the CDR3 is TGTGCCAGCAGTCCCGACAGGTCTATCTACGAGCAGTACTTC.

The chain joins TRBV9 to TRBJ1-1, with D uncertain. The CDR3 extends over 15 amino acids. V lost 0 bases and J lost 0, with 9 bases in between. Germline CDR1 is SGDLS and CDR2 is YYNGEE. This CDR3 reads CASSVVLGVNTEAFF. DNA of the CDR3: TGTGCCAGCAGCGTAGTTCTCGGTGTGAACACTGAAGCTTTCTTT.

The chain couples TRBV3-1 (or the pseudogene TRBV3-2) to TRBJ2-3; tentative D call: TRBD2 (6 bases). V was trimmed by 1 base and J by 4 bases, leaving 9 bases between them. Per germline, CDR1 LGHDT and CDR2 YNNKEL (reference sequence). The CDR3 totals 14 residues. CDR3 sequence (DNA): TGTGCCAGCAGCCAAGTGACGGGGGCAGATACGCAGTATTTT. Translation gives CASSQVTGADTQYF.

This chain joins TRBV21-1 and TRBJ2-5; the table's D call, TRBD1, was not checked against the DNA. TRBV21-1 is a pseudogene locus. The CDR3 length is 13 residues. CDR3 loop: CASSGQNQETQYF. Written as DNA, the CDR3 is TGTGCCAGCAGCGGACAGAACCAAGAGACCCAGTACTTC.

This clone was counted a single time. For the CDR3, the DNA is TGCGCCAGCAGCTTGATGGGGACTCAGGACGAGCAGTACTTC. Its protein is CASSLMGTQDEQYF. The chain combines TRBV5-1 with TRBJ2-7; TRBD2 is a possible D gene (6 bases). V was trimmed by 1 base and J by 5 bases, leaving 13 bases between them. Germline assignment: CDR1 SGHRS and CDR2 YFSETQ. CDR3 size: 14 residues.

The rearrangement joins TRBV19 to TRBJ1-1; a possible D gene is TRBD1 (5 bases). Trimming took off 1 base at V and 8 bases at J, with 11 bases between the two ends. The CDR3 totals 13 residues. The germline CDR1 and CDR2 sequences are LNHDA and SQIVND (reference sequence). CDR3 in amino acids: CASSIVPGPEAFF. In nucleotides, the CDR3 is TGTGCCAGTAGTATAGTCCCAGGGCCCGAAGCTTTCTTT.

The CDR3 DNA reads TGCGCCAGCAGCGGGACGGGGACTAGCGGGAACAAAAACATTCAGTACTTC. Translating it yields CASSGTGTSGNKNIQYF. The V call is TRBV5-1, the J call TRBJ2-4, with 13 bases aligning to TRBD2. The junction had 7 bases not matched to a gene; V was cut back by 4 bases and J by 3 bases. Germline V gives CDR1 SGHRS, CDR2 YFSETQ. The CDR3 sequence is 17 residues long.

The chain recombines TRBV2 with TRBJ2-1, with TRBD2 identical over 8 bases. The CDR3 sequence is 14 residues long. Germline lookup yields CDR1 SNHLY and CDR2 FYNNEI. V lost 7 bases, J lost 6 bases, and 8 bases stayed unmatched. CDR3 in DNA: TGTGCCAGCACCGGGACTAGTAGTGTCAATGAGCAGTTCTTC. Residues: CASTGTSSVNEQFF.

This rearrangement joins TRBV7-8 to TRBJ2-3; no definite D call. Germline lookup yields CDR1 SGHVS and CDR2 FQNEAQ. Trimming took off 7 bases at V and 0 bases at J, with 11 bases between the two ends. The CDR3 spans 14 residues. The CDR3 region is CASIAHFSTDTQYF. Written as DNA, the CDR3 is TGTGCCAGCATTGCCCACTTCAGCACAGATACGCAGTATTTT.

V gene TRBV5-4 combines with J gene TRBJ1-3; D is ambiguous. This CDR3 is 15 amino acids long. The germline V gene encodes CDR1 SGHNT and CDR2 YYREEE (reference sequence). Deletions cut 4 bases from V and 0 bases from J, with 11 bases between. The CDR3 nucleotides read TGTGCCAGCAGCCCAGGTCCCCCCTCTGGAAACACCATATATTTT. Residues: CASSPGPPSGNTIYF.

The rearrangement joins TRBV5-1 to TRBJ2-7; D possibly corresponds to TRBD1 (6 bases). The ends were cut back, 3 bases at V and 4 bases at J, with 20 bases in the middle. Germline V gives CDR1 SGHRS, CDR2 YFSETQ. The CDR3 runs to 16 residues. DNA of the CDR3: TGCGCCAGCAGCTACACTCAGGGGTCGTTCCTTTACGAGCAGTACTTC. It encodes CASSYTQGSFLYEQYF.

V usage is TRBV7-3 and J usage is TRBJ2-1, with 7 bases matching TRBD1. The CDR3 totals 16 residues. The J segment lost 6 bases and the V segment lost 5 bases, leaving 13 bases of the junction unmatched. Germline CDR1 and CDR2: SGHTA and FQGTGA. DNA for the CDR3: TGTGCCAGCAGCCAATTCCGGGACAGTAAAATCAATGAGCAGTTCTTC. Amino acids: CASSQFRDSKINEQFF.

CDR3 nucleotide sequence: TGTGCCAGCAGTTACCGCTTCGACAGATACACTGAAGCTTTCTTT. As protein: CASSYRFDRYTEAFF. J is TRBJ1-1 and V is TRBV6-6; tentative D call: TRBD1 (5 bases). The CDR3 extends over 15 amino acids. Trimming removed 2 bases at V and 3 bases at J, with 13 bases between. Germline V gives CDR1 MNHNY, CDR2 SVGAGI (reference sequence).

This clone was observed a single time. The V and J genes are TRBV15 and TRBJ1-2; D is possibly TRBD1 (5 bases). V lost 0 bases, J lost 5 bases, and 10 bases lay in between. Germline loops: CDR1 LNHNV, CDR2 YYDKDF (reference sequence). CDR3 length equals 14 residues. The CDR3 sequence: CATSRDRQQYGYTF. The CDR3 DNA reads TGTGCCACCAGCAGAGATAGACAGCAGTATGGCTACACCTTC.

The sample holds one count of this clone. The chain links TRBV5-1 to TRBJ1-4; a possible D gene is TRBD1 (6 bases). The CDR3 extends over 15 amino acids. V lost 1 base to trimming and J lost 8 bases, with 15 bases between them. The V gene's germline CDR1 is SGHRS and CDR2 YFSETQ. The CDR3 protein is CASSLSAGAGEKLFF. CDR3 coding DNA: TGCGCCAGCAGCTTGTCTGCGGGGGCAGGGGAAAAACTGTTTTTT.

The DNA of the CDR3 is TGTGCCAGCAGTTTTCGGGGGATGCCCCAGCATTTT. Its protein is CASSFRGMPQHF. The gene calls are TRBV28 and TRBJ1-5; possibly TRBD1 for D (5 bases). Deletions cut 3 bases from V and 9 bases from J, with 9 bases between. The V gene's germline CDR1 is MDHEN and CDR2 SYDVKM. This CDR3 has 12 residues.

CDR3 loop: CASSVPRQGNEKLFF. The CDR3 DNA is TGTGCCAGTTCCGTCCCAAGGCAGGGTAATGAAAAACTGTTTTTT. The chain couples TRBV19 to TRBJ1-4; D possibly corresponds to TRBD1 (5 bases). The CDR3 sequence is 15 residues long. Germline assignment: CDR1 LNHDA and CDR2 SQIVND (reference sequence). The V end lost 8 bases, the J end lost 4 bases, and 17 bases lay between the germline ends.

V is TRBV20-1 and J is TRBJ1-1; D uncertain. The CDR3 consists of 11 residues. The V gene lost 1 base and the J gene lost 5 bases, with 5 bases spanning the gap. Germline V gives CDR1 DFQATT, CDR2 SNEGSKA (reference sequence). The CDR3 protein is CSARGSTEAFF. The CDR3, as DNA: TGCAGTGCTAGAGGTTCGACTGAAGCTTTCTTT.

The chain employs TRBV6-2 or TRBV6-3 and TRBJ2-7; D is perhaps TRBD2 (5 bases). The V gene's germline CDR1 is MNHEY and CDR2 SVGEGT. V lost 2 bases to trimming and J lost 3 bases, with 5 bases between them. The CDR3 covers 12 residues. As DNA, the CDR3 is TGTGCCAGCAGTTACGAGGGCTACGAGCAGTACTTC. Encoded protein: CASSYEGYEQYF.

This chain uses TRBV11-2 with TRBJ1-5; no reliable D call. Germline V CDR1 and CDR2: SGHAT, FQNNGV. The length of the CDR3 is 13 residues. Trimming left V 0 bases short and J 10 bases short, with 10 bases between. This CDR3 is CASSLEGTHPQHF. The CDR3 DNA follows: TGTGCCAGCAGCTTAGAGGGCACCCACCCCCAGCATTTT.

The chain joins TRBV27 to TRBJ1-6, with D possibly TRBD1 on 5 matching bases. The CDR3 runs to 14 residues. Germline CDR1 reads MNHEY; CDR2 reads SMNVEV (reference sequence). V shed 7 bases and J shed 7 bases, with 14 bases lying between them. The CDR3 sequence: CASTSNRQNSPLHF. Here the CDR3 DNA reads TGTGCCAGCACCTCCAACCGACAGAATTCACCCCTCCACTTT.